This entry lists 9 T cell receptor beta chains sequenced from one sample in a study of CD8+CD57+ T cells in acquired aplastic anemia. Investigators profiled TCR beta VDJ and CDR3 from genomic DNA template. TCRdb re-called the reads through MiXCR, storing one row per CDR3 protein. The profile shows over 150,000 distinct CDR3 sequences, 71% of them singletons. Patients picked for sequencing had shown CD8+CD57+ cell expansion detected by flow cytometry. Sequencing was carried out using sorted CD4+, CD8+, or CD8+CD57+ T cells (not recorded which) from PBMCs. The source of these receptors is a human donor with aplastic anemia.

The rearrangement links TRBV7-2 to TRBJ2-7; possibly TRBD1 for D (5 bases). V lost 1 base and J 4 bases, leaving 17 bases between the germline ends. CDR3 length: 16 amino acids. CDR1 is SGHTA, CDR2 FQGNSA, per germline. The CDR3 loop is CASSLGTGSIGYEQYF. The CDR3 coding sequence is TGTGCCAGCAGCTTAGGTACAGGATCCATCGGTTACGAGCAGTACTTC.

The CDR3 coding sequence is TGTGCCAGAGGCTCCCACCGAACTAGCGGCACCGGGGAGCTGTTTTTT. Protein sequence: CARGSHRTSGTGELFF. The rearrangement links TRBV2 to TRBJ2-2; 8 bases align to TRBD2. Germline V gene sequence: CDR1 SNHLY, CDR2 FYNNEI. This CDR3 is 16 amino acids long. Losses at the gene ends were 9 bases for V and 4 bases for J; bases not matched to a gene: 13.

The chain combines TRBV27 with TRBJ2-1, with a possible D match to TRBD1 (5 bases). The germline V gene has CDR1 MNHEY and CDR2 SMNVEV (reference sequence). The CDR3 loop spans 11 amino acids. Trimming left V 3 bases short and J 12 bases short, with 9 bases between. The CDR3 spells CASSLGLLQFF. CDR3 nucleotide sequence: TGTGCCAGCAGTTTGGGGCTATTGCAGTTCTTC.

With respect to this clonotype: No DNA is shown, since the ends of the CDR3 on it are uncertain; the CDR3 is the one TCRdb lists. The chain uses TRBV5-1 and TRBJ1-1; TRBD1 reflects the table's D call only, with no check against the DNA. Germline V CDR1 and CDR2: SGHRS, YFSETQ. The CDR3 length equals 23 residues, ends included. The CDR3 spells CASSFLQGNTGELFFGLNTEAFF.

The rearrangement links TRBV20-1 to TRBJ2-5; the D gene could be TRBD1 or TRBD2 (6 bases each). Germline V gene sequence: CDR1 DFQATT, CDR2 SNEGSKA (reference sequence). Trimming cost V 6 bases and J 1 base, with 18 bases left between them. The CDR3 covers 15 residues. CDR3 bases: TGCAGTGCCCAGCCCAAGGGGGGAACCCAAGAGACCCAGTACTTC. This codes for CSAQPKGGTQETQYF.

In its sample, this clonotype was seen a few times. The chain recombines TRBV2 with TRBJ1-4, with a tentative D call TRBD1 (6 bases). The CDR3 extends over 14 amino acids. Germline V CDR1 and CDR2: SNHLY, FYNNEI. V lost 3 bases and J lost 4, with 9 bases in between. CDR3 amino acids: CASSEGAGNEKLFF. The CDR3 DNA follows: TGTGCCAGCAGTGAGGGGGCGGGTAATGAAAAACTGTTTTTT.

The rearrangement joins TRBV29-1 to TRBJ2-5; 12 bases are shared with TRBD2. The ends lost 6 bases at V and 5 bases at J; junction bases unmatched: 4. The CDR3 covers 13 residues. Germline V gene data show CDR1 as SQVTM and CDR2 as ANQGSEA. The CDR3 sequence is CSVGLAGRETQYF. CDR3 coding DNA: TGCAGCGTCGGACTAGCGGGGAGGGAGACCCAGTACTTC.

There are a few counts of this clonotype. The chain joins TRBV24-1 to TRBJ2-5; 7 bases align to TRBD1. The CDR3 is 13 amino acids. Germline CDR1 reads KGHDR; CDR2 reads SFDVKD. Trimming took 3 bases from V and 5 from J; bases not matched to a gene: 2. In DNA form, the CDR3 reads TGTGCCACCAGTGATCAGACAGGGGAGACCCAGTACTTC. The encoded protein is CATSDQTGETQYF.

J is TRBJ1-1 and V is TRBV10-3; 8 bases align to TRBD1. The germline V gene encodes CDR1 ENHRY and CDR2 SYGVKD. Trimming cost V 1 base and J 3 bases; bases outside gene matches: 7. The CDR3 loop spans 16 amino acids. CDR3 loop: CAISELTGGQDTEAFF. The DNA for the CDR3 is TGTGCCATCAGTGAGTTGACCGGGGGACAGGACACTGAAGCTTTCTTT.